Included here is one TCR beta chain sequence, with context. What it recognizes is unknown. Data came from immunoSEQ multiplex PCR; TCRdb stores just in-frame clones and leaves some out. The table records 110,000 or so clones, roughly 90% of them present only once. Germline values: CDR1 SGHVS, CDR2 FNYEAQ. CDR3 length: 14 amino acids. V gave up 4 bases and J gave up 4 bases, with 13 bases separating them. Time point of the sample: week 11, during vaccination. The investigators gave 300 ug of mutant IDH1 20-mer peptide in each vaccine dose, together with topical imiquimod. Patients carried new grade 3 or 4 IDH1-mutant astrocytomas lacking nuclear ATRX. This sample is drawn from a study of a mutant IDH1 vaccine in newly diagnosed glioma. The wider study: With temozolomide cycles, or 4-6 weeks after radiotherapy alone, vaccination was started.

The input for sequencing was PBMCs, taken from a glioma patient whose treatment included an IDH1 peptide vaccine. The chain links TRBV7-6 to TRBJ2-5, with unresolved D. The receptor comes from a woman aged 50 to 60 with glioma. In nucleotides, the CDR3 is TGTGCCAGCAGCTCATTTCGGAGAAGAGAGACCCAGTACTTC. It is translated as CASSSFRRRETQYF.